The rows below give T cell receptor beta chains drawn from one sample of a study of cytomegalovirus exposure and HLA in healthy donors. Clones were sequenced by immunoSEQ multiplex PCR, and TCRdb holds only the in-frame ones, with some missing. The sample has roughly 160,000 clones, roughly 75% seen once; the top ten hold about 2.3%. The source material was PBMCs. The receptor set was obtained from a female donor in good health and CMV-seronegative. The CDR3 runs from the conserved cysteine through the conserved F or W. D genes are given only for firm matches. Expanded clones are given a class, and other clones once, few, many or no size at all.

size: -
V: TRBV30
length: 17
J: TRBJ1-5
D: -
CDR3: CARSPLQVALGNQPQHF
DNA: TGTGCCCGCAGCCCGTTACAGGTAGCCCTGGGCAATCAGCCCCAGCATTTT

size: -
V: TRBV18
length: 14
J: TRBJ2-7
D: TRBD1
CDR3: CASSLDRSLYEQYF
DNA: TGTGCCAGCTCACTGGACAGGAGCCTCTACGAGCAGTACTTC

size: few
V: TRBV4-3
length: 15
J: TRBJ2-7
D: TRBD1
CDR3: CASSQGQGDHYEQYF
DNA: TGCGCCAGCAGCCAAGGACAGGGGGATCACTACGAGCAGTACTTC

size: -
V: TRBV15
length: 14
J: TRBJ2-7
D: -
CDR3: CATSREEGNDEQYF
DNA: TGTGCCACCAGCAGAGAGGAGGGTAACGACGAGCAGTACTTC

size: -
V: TRBV5-4
length: 13
J: TRBJ2-5
D: -
CDR3: CASSLGPGETQYF
DNA: TGTGCCAGCAGCTTGGGCCCAGGGGAGACCCAGTACTTC

size: -
V: TRBV18
length: 14
J: TRBJ2-7
D: TRBD1
CDR3: CASSPGQGRGEQYF
DNA: TGTGCCAGCTCCCCGGGACAGGGGAGAGGGGAGCAGTACTTC

size: -
V: TRBV18
length: 17
J: TRBJ1-5
D: -
CDR3: CASSPSLRGGSDQPQHF
DNA: TGTGCCAGCTCACCCTCCTTACGTGGGGGGTCGGATCAGCCCCAGCATTTT

size: -
V: TRBV7-9
length: 15
J: TRBJ2-7
D: TRBD2
CDR3: CASSFRLAGVYEQYF
DNA: TGTGCCAGCAGCTTCCGACTAGCGGGGGTCTACGAGCAGTACTTC

size: -
V: TRBV2
length: 15
J: TRBJ1-1
D: TRBD1
CDR3: CASSEPGGTNTEAFF
DNA: TGTGCCAGCAGTGAACCAGGGGGCACTAACACTGAAGCTTTCTTT

size: -
V: TRBV7-9
length: 17
J: TRBJ1-2
D: TRBD1
CDR3: CASSRGTAPSTFYGYTF
DNA: TGTGCCAGCAGCAGAGGGACAGCCCCTTCAACGTTCTATGGCTACACCTTC

size: -
V: TRBV6-1
length: 13
J: TRBJ1-3
D: -
CDR3: CASRGGTGNTIYF
DNA: TGTGCCAGCAGGGGAGGCACTGGAAACACCATATATTTT

size: few
V: TRBV30
length: 14
J: TRBJ1-1
D: -
CDR3: CAWSVNRILSEAFF
DNA: TGTGCCTGGAGTGTAAACAGGATTCTCAGTGAAGCTTTCTTT

size: -
V: TRBV18
length: 13
J: TRBJ2-7
D: -
CDR3: CASSSSVTYEQYF
DNA: TGTGCCAGCTCATCTAGCGTAACCTACGAGCAGTACTTC

size: few
V: TRBV28
length: 13
J: TRBJ2-1
D: TRBD1
CDR3: CASWTGSYNEQFF
DNA: TGTGCCAGCTGGACAGGGTCCTACAATGAGCAGTTCTTC

size: few
V: TRBV14
length: 14
J: TRBJ1-1
D: TRBD1
CDR3: CASSPIYRGTEAFF
DNA: TGTGCCAGCAGCCCGATCTACAGGGGGACTGAAGCTTTCTTT

size: -
V: TRBV4-2
length: 14
J: TRBJ1-1
D: TRBD1
CDR3: CASSHDTGGTEAFF
DNA: TGTGCCAGCAGCCACGATACAGGGGGCACTGAAGCTTTCTTT

size: -
V: TRBV7-9
length: 14
J: TRBJ2-2
D: -
CDR3: CASSFRGGTGELFF
DNA: TGTGCCAGCAGCTTTAGGGGGGGCACCGGGGAGCTGTTTTTT

size: once
V: TRBV2
length: 17
J: TRBJ2-7
D: TRBD1
CDR3: CASSELKTGMGSYEQYF
DNA: TGTGCCAGCAGTGAGCTGAAGACAGGGATGGGCTCCTACGAGCAGTACTTC

size: -
V: TRBV11-1
length: 14
J: TRBJ2-7
D: TRBD1
CDR3: CASSERDRAYEQYF
DNA: TGTGCCAGCAGCGAGCGGGACAGGGCCTACGAGCAGTACTTC

size: -
V: TRBV2
length: 13
J: TRBJ2-1
D: -
CDR3: CASSEASRTEQFF
DNA: TGTGCCAGCAGCGAGGCTAGCCGAACTGAGCAGTTCTTC

size: -
V: TRBV27
length: 13
J: TRBJ1-1
D: TRBD1
CDR3: CASSPWTGTEAFF
DNA: TGTGCCAGCAGTCCCTGGACAGGGACTGAAGCTTTCTTT

size: -
V: TRBV5-1
length: 14
J: TRBJ1-2
D: -
CDR3: CASSLAVGQLGYTF
DNA: TGCGCCAGCAGCTTGGCGGTTGGACAACTTGGCTACACCTTC

size: -
V: TRBV6-1
length: 15
J: TRBJ2-1
D: TRBD1
CDR3: CASSEGDRYYNEQFF
DNA: TGTGCCAGCAGTGAAGGGGACAGGTACTACAATGAGCAGTTCTTC

size: -
V: TRBV7-2
length: 16
J: TRBJ1-3
D: -
CDR3: CASSSRGEWSRNTIYF
DNA: TGTGCCAGCAGCTCGCGCGGGGAGTGGTCCCGAAACACCATATATTTT

size: few
V: TRBV5-4
length: 16
J: TRBJ2-5
D: -
CDR3: CASSPGSSLVQGRQYF
DNA: TGTGCCAGCAGCCCGGGATCCTCTCTCGTCCAAGGTCGCCAGTACTTC

size: -
V: TRBV11-1
length: 16
J: TRBJ1-1
D: -
CDR3: CASSLRQGGRQVEAFF
DNA: TGTGCCAGCAGCTTACGGCAGGGAGGGAGACAGGTGGAAGCTTTCTTT

size: -
V: TRBV19
length: 13
J: TRBJ1-2
D: TRBD1
CDR3: CASSLGTGSGYTF
DNA: TGTGCCAGTAGCCTTGGGACAGGAAGCGGCTACACCTTC

size: once
V: TRBV2
length: 14
J: TRBJ2-7
D: -
CDR3: CASVSQGLSYEQYF
DNA: TGTGCCAGCGTGAGCCAGGGTCTTTCCTACGAGCAGTACTTC

size: few
V: TRBV18
length: 13
J: TRBJ1-1
D: -
CDR3: CASSPARDTEAFF
DNA: TGTGCCAGCTCACCGGCCAGGGACACTGAAGCTTTCTTT

size: few
V: TRBV9
length: 17
J: TRBJ2-3
D: TRBD2
CDR3: CASSAYVSGRGTDTQYF
DNA: TGTGCCAGCAGCGCATACGTTAGCGGGAGAGGCACAGATACGCAGTATTTT